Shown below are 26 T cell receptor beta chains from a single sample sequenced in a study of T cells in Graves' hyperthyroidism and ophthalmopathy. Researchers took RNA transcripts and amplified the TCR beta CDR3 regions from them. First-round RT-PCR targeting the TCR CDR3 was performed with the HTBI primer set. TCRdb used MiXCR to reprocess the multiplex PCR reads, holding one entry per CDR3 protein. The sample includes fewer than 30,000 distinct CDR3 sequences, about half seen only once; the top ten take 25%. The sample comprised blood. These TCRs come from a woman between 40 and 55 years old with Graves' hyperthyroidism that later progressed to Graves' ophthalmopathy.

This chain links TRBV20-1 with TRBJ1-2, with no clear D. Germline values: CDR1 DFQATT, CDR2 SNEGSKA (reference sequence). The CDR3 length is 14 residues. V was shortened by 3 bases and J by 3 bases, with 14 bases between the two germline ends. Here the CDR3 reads CSARQARGYYGYTF. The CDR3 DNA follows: TGCAGTGCTAGGCAGGCCCGAGGATACTATGGCTACACCTTC.

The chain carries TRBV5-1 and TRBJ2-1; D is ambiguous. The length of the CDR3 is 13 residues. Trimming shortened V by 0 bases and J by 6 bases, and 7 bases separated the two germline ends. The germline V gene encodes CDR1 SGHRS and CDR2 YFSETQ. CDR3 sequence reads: CASSLEKVNEQFF. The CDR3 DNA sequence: TGCGCCAGCAGCTTGGAGAAGGTCAATGAGCAGTTCTTC.

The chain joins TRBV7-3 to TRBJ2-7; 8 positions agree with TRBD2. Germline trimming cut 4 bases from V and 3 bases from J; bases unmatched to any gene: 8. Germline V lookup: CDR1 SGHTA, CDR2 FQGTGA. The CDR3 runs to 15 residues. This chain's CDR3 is CASSSVLADNYEQYF. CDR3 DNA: TGTGCCAGCAGCTCCGTACTAGCGGATAACTACGAGCAGTACTTC. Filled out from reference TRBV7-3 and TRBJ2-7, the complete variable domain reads GAGVSQTPSNKVTEKGKYVELRCDPISGHTALYWYRQSLGQGPEFLIYFQGTGAADDSGLPNDRFFAVRPEGSVSTLKIQRTERGDSAVYLCASSSVLADNYEQYFGPGTRLTVT.

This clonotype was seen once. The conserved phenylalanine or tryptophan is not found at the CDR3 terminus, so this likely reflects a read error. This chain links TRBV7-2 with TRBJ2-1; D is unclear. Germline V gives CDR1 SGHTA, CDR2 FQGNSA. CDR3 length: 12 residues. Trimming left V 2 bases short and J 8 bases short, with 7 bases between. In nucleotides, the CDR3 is TGTGCCAGCAGCTTAACCGGCTATGAGCAGTTCCTA. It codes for CASSLTGYEQFL.

The CDR3 reads CAISGPGQGAFF. DNA of the CDR3: TGTGCCATCAGTGGACCGGGACAGGGGGCTTTCTTT. The chain has TRBV10-3 and TRBJ1-1, with 10 bases identical to TRBD1. Germline CDR1 is ENHRY and CDR2 is SYGVKD. The CDR3 is made up of 12 amino acids. The V segment lost 4 bases and the J segment 11 bases; nucleotides outside the gene matches: 4.

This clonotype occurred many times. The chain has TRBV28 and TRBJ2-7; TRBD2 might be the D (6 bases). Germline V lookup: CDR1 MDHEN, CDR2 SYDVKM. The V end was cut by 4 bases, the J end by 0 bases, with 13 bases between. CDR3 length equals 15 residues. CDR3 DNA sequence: TGTGCCAGCAGTTCCCGGGACTCATACTCCTACGAGCAGTACTTC. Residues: CASSSRDSYSYEQYF.

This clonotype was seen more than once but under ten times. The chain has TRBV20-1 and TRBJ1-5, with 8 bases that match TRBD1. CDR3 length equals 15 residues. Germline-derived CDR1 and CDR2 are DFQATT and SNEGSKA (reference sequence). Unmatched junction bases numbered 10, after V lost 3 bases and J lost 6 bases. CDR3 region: CSARSTGGAGQPQHF. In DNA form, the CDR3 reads TGCAGTGCTAGGTCCACAGGGGGTGCCGGTCAGCCCCAGCATTTT.

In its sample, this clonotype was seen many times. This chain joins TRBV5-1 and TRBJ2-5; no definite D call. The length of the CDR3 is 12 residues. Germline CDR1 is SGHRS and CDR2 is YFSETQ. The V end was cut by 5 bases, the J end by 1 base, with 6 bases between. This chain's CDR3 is CASRRSQETQYF. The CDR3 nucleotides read TGCGCCAGCAGGCGGAGCCAAGAGACCCAGTACTTC. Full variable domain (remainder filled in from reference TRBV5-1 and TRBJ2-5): KAGVTQTPRYLIKTRGQQVTLSCSPISGHRSVSWYQQTPGQGLQFLFEYFSETQRNKGNFPGRFSGRQFSNSRSEMNVSTLELGDSALYLCASRRSQETQYFGPGTRLLVL.

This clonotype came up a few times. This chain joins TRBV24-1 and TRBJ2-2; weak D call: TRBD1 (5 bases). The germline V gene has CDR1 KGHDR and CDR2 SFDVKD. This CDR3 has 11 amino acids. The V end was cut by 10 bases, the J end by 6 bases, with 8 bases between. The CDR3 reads CATRQSGELFF. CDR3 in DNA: TGTGCCACTAGACAGTCCGGGGAGCTGTTTTTT.

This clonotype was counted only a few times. The DNA of the CDR3 is TGTGCCAGCAGCCGTTTACTAGCGACCAGATACAATGAGCAGTTCTTC. Translated, it gives CASSRLLATRYNEQFF. The chain has TRBV7-9 and TRBJ2-1; 7 bases are shared with TRBD2. The CDR3 spans 16 residues. The germline gives CDR1 SEHNR, CDR2 FQNEAQ (reference sequence). V trimming: 5 bases; J trimming: 4 bases; junction bases outside the gene matches: 11. Full variable domain (remainder filled in from reference TRBV7-9 and TRBJ2-1): DTGVSQNPRHKITKRGQNVTFRCDPISEHNRLYWYRQTLGQGPEFLTYFQNEAQLEKSRLLSDRFSAERPKGSFSTLEIQRTEQGDSAMYLCASSRLLATRYNEQFFGPGTRLTVL.

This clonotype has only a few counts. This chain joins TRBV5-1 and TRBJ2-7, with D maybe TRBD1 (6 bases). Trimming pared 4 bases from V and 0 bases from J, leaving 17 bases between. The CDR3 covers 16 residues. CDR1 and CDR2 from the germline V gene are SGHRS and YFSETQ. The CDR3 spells CASSKIGDTLSYEQYF. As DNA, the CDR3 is TGCGCCAGCAGCAAAATTGGGGACACTCTCTCCTACGAGCAGTACTTC.

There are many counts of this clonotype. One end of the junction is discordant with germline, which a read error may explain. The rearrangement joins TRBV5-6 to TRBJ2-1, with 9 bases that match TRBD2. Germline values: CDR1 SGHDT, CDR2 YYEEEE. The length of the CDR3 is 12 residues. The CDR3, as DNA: TGTGCCAGCAGCTTAAAGCGGGAGGTGTTAGTCTTC. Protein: CASSLKREVLVF.

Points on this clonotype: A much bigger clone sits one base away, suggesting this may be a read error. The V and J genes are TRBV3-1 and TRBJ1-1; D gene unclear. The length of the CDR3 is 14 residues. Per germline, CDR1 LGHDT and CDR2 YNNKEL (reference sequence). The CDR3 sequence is CASSLTELNSEAFF. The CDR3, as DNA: TGTGCCAGCAGCCTGACGGAGCTGAACTCTGAAGCTTTCTTT.

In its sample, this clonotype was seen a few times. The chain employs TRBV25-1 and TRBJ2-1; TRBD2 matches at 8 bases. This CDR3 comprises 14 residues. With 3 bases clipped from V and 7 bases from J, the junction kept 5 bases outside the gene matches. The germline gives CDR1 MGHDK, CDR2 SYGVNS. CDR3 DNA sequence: TGTGCCAGCAGTGATTTAGCGGGATGGAATGAGCAGTTCTTC. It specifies CASSDLAGWNEQFF.

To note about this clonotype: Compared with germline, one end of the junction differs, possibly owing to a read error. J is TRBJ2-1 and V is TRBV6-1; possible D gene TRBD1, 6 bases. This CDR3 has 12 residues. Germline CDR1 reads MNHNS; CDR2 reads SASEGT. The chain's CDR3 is CASSEWGHGQLF. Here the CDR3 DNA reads TGTGCCAGCAGTGAATGGGGGCACGGGCAGCTCTTC.

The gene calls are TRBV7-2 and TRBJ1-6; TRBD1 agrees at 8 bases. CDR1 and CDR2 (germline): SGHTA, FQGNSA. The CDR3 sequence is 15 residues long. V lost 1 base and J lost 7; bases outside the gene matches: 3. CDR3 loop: CASSLGTGTNSPLHF. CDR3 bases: TGTGCCAGCAGCTTAGGGACAGGGACGAATTCACCCCTCCACTTT. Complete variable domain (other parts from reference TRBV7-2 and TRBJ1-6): GAGVSQSPSNKVTEKGKDVELRCDPISGHTALYWYRQSLGQGLEFLIYFQGNSAPDKSGLPSDRFSAERTGGSVSTLTIQRTQQEDSAVYLCASSLGTGTNSPLHFGNGTRLTVT.

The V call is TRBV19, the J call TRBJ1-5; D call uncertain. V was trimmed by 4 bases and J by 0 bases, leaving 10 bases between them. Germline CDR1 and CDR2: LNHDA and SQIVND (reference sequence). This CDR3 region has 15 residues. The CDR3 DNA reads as TGTGCCAGTAGTAACCGTCTAGTTAGCAATCAGCCCCAGCATTTT. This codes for CASSNRLVSNQPQHF.

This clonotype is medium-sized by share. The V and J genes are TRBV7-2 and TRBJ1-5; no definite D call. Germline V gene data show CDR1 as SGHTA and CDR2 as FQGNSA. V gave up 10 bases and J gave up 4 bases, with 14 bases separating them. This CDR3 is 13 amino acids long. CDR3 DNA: TGTGCCACCGCCGGGGAGCGAAATCAGCCCCAGCATTTT. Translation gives CATAGERNQPQHF. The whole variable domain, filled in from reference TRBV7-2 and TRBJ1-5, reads GAGVSQSPSNKVTEKGKDVELRCDPISGHTALYWYRQSLGQGLEFLIYFQGNSAPDKSGLPSDRFSAERTGGSVSTLTIQRTQQEDSAVYLCATAGERNQPQHFGDGTRLSIL.

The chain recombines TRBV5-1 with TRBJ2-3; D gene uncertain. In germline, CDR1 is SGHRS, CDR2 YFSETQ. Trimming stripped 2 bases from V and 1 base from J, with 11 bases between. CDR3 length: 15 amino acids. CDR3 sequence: CASSLTAEGTDTQYF. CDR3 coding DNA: TGCGCCAGCAGCTTAACGGCAGAGGGCACAGATACGCAGTATTTT.

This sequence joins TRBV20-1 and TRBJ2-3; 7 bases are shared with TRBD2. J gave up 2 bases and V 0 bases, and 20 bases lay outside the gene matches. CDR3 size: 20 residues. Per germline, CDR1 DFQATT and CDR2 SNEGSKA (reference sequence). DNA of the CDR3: TGCAGTGCTAGAGATCTCTCACTAGCGAACGCCTTACGATTCACAGATACGCAGTATTTT. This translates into CSARDLSLANALRFTDTQYF.

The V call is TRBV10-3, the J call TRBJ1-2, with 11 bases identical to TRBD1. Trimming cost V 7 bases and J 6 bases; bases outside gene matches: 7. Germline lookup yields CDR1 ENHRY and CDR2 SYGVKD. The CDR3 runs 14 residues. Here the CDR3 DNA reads TGTGCCATCACCGGACAGGGGGCATCTAATGGCTACACCTTC. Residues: CAITGQGASNGYTF.

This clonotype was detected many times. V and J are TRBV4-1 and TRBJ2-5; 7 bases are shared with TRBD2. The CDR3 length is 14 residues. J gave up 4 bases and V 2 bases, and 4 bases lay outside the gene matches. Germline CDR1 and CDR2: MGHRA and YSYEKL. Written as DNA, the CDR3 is TGCGCCAGCAGCCAAACGGGAGGAGCAGAGACCCAGTACTTC. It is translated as CASSQTGGAETQYF.

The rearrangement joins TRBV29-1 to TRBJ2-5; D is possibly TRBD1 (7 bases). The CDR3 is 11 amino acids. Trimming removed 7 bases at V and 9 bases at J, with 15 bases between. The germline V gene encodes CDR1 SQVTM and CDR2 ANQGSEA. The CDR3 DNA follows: TGCAGCGCGGGACAGAGGGGGGCCCAGTACTTC. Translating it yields CSAGQRGAQYF.

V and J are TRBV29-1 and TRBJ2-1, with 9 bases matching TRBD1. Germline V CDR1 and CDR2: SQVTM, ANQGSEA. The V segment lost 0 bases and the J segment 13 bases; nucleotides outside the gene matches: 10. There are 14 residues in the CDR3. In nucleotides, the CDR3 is TGCAGCGTTGAAGATTGGACAGGGGCCCTTTATCAGTTCTTC. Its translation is CSVEDWTGALYQFF.

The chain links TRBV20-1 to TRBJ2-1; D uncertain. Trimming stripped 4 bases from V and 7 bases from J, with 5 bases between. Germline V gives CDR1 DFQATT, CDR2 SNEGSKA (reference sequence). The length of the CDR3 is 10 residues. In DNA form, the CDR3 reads TGCAGTGCTACCGGAAATGAGCAGTTCTTC. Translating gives CSATGNEQFF.

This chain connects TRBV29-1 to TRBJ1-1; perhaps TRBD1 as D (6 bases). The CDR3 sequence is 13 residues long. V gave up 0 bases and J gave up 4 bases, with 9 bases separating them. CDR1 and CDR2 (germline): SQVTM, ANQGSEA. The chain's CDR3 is CSVEEGGGTEAFF. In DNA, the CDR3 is TGCAGCGTTGAAGAAGGAGGGGGCACTGAAGCTTTCTTT.